These T cell receptor beta chains were read from a single sample in a study of T cells in Graves' hyperthyroidism and ophthalmopathy. TCRdb used MiXCR to reprocess the multiplex PCR reads, holding one entry per CDR3 protein. The data contain 300,000 to 450,000 distinct CDR3 sequences, approximately 14% of them seen just once; the ten biggest clones take up roughly 25%. Input material: blood. These receptors were obtained from a woman under 30 with Graves' hyperthyroidism that later progressed to Graves' ophthalmopathy. The CDR3 runs from the conserved cysteine through the conserved F or W. The D gene is left open where the match is weak. Some rows mark clone size as missing; the rest say once, few, many or name a class of expanded clone.

j_gene,d_gene,v_gene,abundance,CDR3nt,CDR3aa
TRBJ2-1,.,TRBV5-1,many,TGCGCCAGCAGCTCCGTGAATGGTAATGAGCAGTTCTTC,CASSSVNGNEQFF
TRBJ1-5,.,TRBV15,.,TGTGCCACCAGCAGACCACAGGCCCCGGGCAATCAGCCCCAGCATTTT,CATSRPQAPGNQPQHF
TRBJ2-1,TRBD2,TRBV28,many,TGTGCCAGCAGTTTCACCGGGACTAGCGGATCCTACAATGAGCAGTTCTTC,CASSFTGTSGSYNEQFF
TRBJ2-3,TRBD2,TRBV28,many,TGTGCCAGCAGCCAGATCTTTGTACTAGCGGGAGGGCCAGGCACAGATACGCAGTATTTT,CASSQIFVLAGGPGTDTQYF
TRBJ1-2,.,TRBV20-1,.,TGCAGTTGCCGGGACTCAATTAAACTGGGCTACACCTTC,CSCRDSIKLGYTF
TRBJ1-2,.,TRBV28,few,TGTGCCACGACATACCAAGATCATGGCTACACCTTC,CATTYQDHGYTF
TRBJ2-3,TRBD2,TRBV20-1,many,TGCAGTGCTTCTAGCGGGATAGTTCTATCATATACGCAGTATTTT,CSASSGIVLSYTQYF
TRBJ1-1,TRBD1,TRBV20-1,.,TGCAGTGCTATTGACAGGGGAGGCCTTCGGACTGAAGCTTTCTTT,CSAIDRGGLRTEAFF
TRBJ2-7,TRBD2,TRBV28,once,TGTGCCAGCAGTTATACTAGCGGGAGCCACGAGCAGTACTTC,CASSYTSGSHEQYF
TRBJ2-5,.,TRBV19,few,TGTGCCAGTAGTAGGAGGGAACAAGAGACCCAGTACTTC,CASSRREQETQYF
TRBJ1-1,.,TRBV13,many,TGTGCCAGCAGCTCCTACACCTCAACAGAGAACACTGAAGCTTTCTTT,CASSSYTSTENTEAFF
TRBJ2-7,TRBD1,TRBV18,.,TGTGCCAGCTCACCAGGGGACAGGGGAGGCGAGCAGTACTTC,CASSPGDRGGEQYF
TRBJ1-1,.,TRBV6-1,many,TGTGCCAGCAGTGATGGGAGTGGGAACACTGAAGCTTTCTTT,CASSDGSGNTEAFF
TRBJ1-1,.,TRBV12-3/TRBV12-4,many,TGTGCCAGCACCGGGGGGGACATCTTCACTGAAGCTTTCTTT,CASTGGDIFTEAFF
TRBJ2-1,.,TRBV7-2,many,TGTGCCAGCAGCTTAACGGGAAGGGACAATGAGCAGTTCTTC,CASSLTGRDNEQFF
TRBJ1-1,.,TRBV15,few,TGTGCCACCAGCAGAGTATTGGAAACTGAAGCTTTCTTT,CATSRVLETEAFF
TRBJ2-2,.,TRBV11-2,many,TGTGCCAGCAGCTCCTGGGGGGTCGCGAACACCGGGGAGCTGTTTTTT,CASSSWGVANTGELFF
TRBJ2-5,TRBD2,TRBV6-1,many,TGTGCCAGCAACCCCCCGGGGGGGGCTGGGGAGACCCAGTACTTC,CASNPPGGAGETQYF
TRBJ2-7,.,TRBV12-3/TRBV12-4,many,TGTGCCAGCAGTTGGACAGTCAGCTCCTACGAGCAGTACTTC,CASSWTVSSYEQYF
TRBJ2-1,TRBD2,TRBV6-5,many,TGTGCCAGCAGCTCGATAGCGGGTAGCTCCTACAATGAGCAGTTCTTC,CASSSIAGSSYNEQFF
TRBJ1-1,.,TRBV2,.,TGTGCCAGCCCCCGAGGGGGGAACACTGAAGCTTTCTTT,CASPRGGNTEAFF
TRBJ2-7,TRBD2,TRBV4-3,.,TGCGCCAGCAGCCAAGAGTCATGGGCGGGAGGTTCCTACGGGCAGTACTTC,CASSQESWAGGSYGQYF
TRBJ2-7,.,TRBV27,few,TGTGCCAGCAGTTTAATAGCGGCCCACGAGCAGTACTTC,CASSLIAAHEQYF
TRBJ2-7,TRBD2,TRBV28,many,TGTGCCAGCAGTTTTCGGGGGACTAGCTCGTTCTACGAGCAGTACTTC,CASSFRGTSSFYEQYF
TRBJ2-7,.,TRBV12-3/TRBV12-4,many,TGTGCCAGCAGTGGCGGACGGGCTACATACGAGCAGTACTTC,CASSGGRATYEQYF
TRBJ2-1,TRBD2,TRBV20-1,many,TGCAGTGCTAGAGTAGCGGGAGTCGACAATGAGCAGTTCTTC,CSARVAGVDNEQFF
TRBJ2-1,.,TRBV5-5,.,TGTGCCAGCAGCCCACAATTGGGAAGGGATGAGCAGTTCTTC,CASSPQLGRDEQFF
TRBJ1-1,.,TRBV9,.,TGTGCCAGCGGAGCAGCTCTGAACACTGAAGCTTTCTTT,CASGAALNTEAFF